The next 10 T cell receptor beta chains were all read from a single sample in a study of regulatory T cells in long-lasting Graves disease. TCR beta libraries were built with iRepertoire HTBI primers and Arm-PCR of CDR3 regions. Each CDR3 protein is one row after TCRdb ran MiXCR on the multiplex PCR reads. The sample contains approximately 400,000 distinct CDR3 sequences, approximately 10% of which appear only once. Stated time point: newly diagnosed GD, antithyroid drugs for less than 3 months. After RNA was extracted from PBMCs, the TCR library was made from it. These data were also filed under a second study, of T cells in Graves' hyperthyroidism and ophthalmopathy.

The starting material was peripheral blood mononuclear cells (PBMCs), obtained at new diagnosis, from a patient treated with antithyroid drugs. The receptors originated from a woman aged 18-35 years with Graves disease.

This clonotype was observed many times. V gene TRBV7-3 combines with J gene TRBJ1-1, with 7 bases identical to TRBD1. Germline CDR1 reads SGHTA; CDR2 reads FQGTGA. The trim removed 2 bases at V and 7 bases at J, leaving 4 bases unmatched. This CDR3 is built from 13 residues. The CDR3 reads CASSLDRESEAFF. Written as DNA, the CDR3 is TGTGCCAGCAGCTTAGACAGGGAGAGTGAAGCTTTCTTT.

This clonotype has just a few counts. In DNA, the CDR3 is TGTGCCAGCAGCTCCCGGACAGGGGTGAATTCACCCCTCCACTTT. As protein: CASSSRTGVNSPLHF. The chain is built from TRBV7-9 and TRBJ1-6; the match to TRBD1 covers 9 bases. There are 15 residues in the CDR3. Germline V gives CDR1 SEHNR, CDR2 FQNEAQ (reference sequence). V trimming: 4 bases; J trimming: 7 bases; junction bases outside the gene matches: 5.

Comment on this clonotype: One base away lies a much larger clone, so this may be a sequencing read error. V gene TRBV6-2 or TRBV6-3 combines with J gene TRBJ2-7; D unclear. V gave up 2 bases and J gave up 6 bases, with 14 bases separating them. The germline V gene encodes CDR1 MNHEY and CDR2 SVGEGT. The CDR3 extends over 14 amino acids. Here the CDR3 reads CASSYPRTSSEQYF. The DNA for the CDR3 is TGTGCCAGCAGTTACCCTCGAACTTCTAGCGAGCAGTACTTC.

This clonotype was detected only a few times. V and J are TRBV12-5 and TRBJ2-5; D may correspond to TRBD1 or TRBD2 (5 bases each). The CDR3 is 16 amino acids. Per the germline V gene, CDR1 is LGHNT and CDR2 is FRNRAP. V shed 0 bases and J shed 1 base, with 12 bases lying between them. CDR3 DNA: TGTGCTAGTGGTTTGGTACTTGGGGGTCCCCAAGAGACCCAGTACTTC. Translating it yields CASGLVLGGPQETQYF.

The chain couples TRBV4-3 to TRBJ1-4, with D uncertain. The CDR3 consists of 14 residues. The germline V gene has CDR1 LGHNA and CDR2 YSLEER. Trimming took off 0 bases at V and 8 bases at J, with 10 bases between the two ends. CDR3 loop: CASSQDSAWEKLFF. Here the CDR3 DNA reads TGCGCCAGCAGCCAAGATTCGGCCTGGGAAAAACTGTTTTTT.

CDR3 bases: TGTGCCAGCACCACAGGTGGGGGGGGCAATGAGCAGTTCTTC. This gives the protein CASTTGGGGNEQFF. The genes are TRBV27 and TRBJ2-1; 7 bases are a match to TRBD2. Germline loops: CDR1 MNHEY, CDR2 SMNVEV (reference sequence). Trimming cost V 7 bases and J 6 bases; bases outside gene matches: 9. The CDR3 is made up of 14 amino acids.

This clonotype was counted ten times or more. For the CDR3, the DNA is TGTGCCAGCAGCTTTTTTGATTCCTACGAGCAGTACTTC. It translates to CASSFFDSYEQYF. The chain carries TRBV5-5 and TRBJ2-7; D uncertain. The germline V gene has CDR1 SGHKS and CDR2 YYEKEE (reference sequence). This CDR3 is built from 13 residues. V was clipped by 2 bases and J by 1 base, with 7 bases between them.

In its sample, this clonotype was seen many times. The chain recombines TRBV24-1 with TRBJ1-1; maybe TRBD1 (5 bases). V gave up 1 base and J gave up 5 bases, with 16 bases separating them. The CDR3 is made up of 16 amino acids. Germline V gene data show CDR1 as KGHDR and CDR2 as SFDVKD. The CDR3 region has the DNA TGTGCCACCAGTGATTTCCGGGGCTTCGGGCGGACTGAAGCTTTCTTT. As protein: CATSDFRGFGRTEAFF.

This clonotype was seen repeatedly, ten times or more. V usage is TRBV12-3 or TRBV12-4 and J usage is TRBJ2-1, with D possibly being TRBD2 (5 bases). The CDR3 is 12 residues long. The V end was cut by 8 bases, the J end by 7 bases, with 12 bases between. The CDR3 sequence is CASAKTGNEQFF. Here the CDR3 DNA reads TGTGCCAGCGCCAAGACGGGGAATGAGCAGTTCTTC.

This clonotype was observed at least ten times. The rearrangement uses TRBV20-1 and TRBJ1-1, with D hard to call. CDR1 DFQATT and CDR2 SNEGSKA come from the germline V gene (reference sequence). This CDR3 has 12 amino acids. The V end was cut by 3 bases, the J end by 3 bases, with 8 bases between. The CDR3 reads CSASRMDTEAFF. In DNA, the CDR3 is TGCAGTGCTAGCCGAATGGACACTGAAGCTTTCTTT.